The 23 T cell receptor beta chains in this list originate from one sample, sequenced in a study of Graves' ophthalmopathy and Graves' hyperthyroidism. Using RNA transcripts, the TCR beta CDR3 regions were amplified. Scientists carried out first-round RT-PCR using HTBI primers and then a second-round multiplex PCR. One entry per CDR3 protein, called by TCRdb with MiXCR from the multiplex PCR reads. The sample shows 200,000 to 300,000 distinct CDR3 sequences, less than 55% of them seen only once. The sample was peripheral blood. Source of these receptors: an adult man with Graves' ophthalmopathy.

This clonotype was detected a few times. The V gene is TRBV7-9, the J gene TRBJ1-4; no reliable D call. V was shortened by 3 bases and J by 7 bases, with 15 bases between the two germline ends. Per the germline V gene, CDR1 is SEHNR and CDR2 is FQNEAQ (reference sequence). CDR3 length: 15 amino acids. Written as DNA, the CDR3 is TGTGCCAGCAGCTTCTTAGGCCAGCCCGGTGAAAAACTGTTTTTT. It yields the protein CASSFLGQPGEKLFF. The variable domain in full, with the rest retrieved from reference TRBV7-9 and TRBJ1-4, is DTGVSQNPRHKITKRGQNVTFRCDPISEHNRLYWYRQTLGQGPEFLTYFQNEAQLEKSRLLSDRFSAERPKGSFSTLEIQRTEQGDSAMYLCASSFLGQPGEKLFFGSGTQLSVL.

This clonotype was counted between two and nine times. The chain links TRBV7-3 to TRBJ1-2; tentative D call: TRBD1 (5 bases). The V gene's germline CDR1 is SGHTA and CDR2 FQGTGA. This CDR3 contains 17 residues. V lost 2 bases to trimming and J lost 2 bases, with 18 bases between them. This chain's CDR3 is CASSLGLRGSGNYGYTF. The CDR3 DNA reads as TGTGCCAGCAGCTTAGGACTACGGGGCAGTGGAAACTATGGCTACACCTTC.

This clonotype was picked up a small number of times. This chain's CDR3 is CASSELPGGTEAFF. The CDR3 DNA sequence: TGTGCCAGCAGTGAGCTCCCGGGGGGCACTGAAGCTTTCTTT. V and J are TRBV2 and TRBJ1-1; tentative D call: TRBD1 (5 bases). This CDR3 is 14 amino acids long. Per germline, CDR1 SNHLY and CDR2 FYNNEI. Trimming left V 3 bases short and J 4 bases short, with 12 bases between.

CDR3 residues: CATTQGIPNEQYF. The CDR3, as DNA: TGTGCCACCACGCAGGGCATCCCAAACGAGCAGTACTTC. This chain links TRBV10-3 with TRBJ2-7, with D maybe TRBD1 (5 bases). Germline CDR1 is ENHRY and CDR2 is SYGVKD. V was clipped by 10 bases and J by 5 bases, with 18 bases between them. The CDR3 runs 13 residues.

In the case of this clonotype: A much larger clone differs by one base, so this may be a read error. The chain is built from TRBV11-3 and TRBJ2-5; the D call may be TRBD1 or TRBD2 (5 bases each). CDR3 length: 16 residues. Germline-derived CDR1 and CDR2 are SGHNT and YENEEA. This chain's CDR3 is CASSQDGAPGDETQCF. In DNA form, the CDR3 reads TGTGCCAGCAGCCAAGACGGGGCACCCGGTGATGAGACCCAGTGCTTC.

This clonotype was detected a few times. This sequence joins TRBV5-1 and TRBJ2-2; tentatively, D is TRBD1 (5 bases). In germline, CDR1 is SGHRS, CDR2 YFSETQ. Between the trimmed V and J ends, which lost 4 bases and 11 bases, there was a span of 9 bases. The CDR3 totals 11 residues. The CDR3: CASSGAEELFF. The CDR3 coding sequence is TGCGCCAGCAGCGGGGCGGAAGAGCTGTTTTTT. Full variable domain (outside the CDR3, taken from reference TRBV5-1 and TRBJ2-2): KAGVTQTPRYLIKTRGQQVTLSCSPISGHRSVSWYQQTPGQGLQFLFEYFSETQRNKGNFPGRFSGRQFSNSRSEMNVSTLELGDSALYLCASSGAEELFFGEGSRLTVL.

This sequence joins TRBV10-2 and TRBJ2-5, with a possible D match to TRBD1 (6 bases). The CDR3 loop spans 14 amino acids. Trimming took 3 bases from V and 5 from J, leaving 13 bases between them. The germline gives CDR1 WSHSY, CDR2 SAAADI. The chain's CDR3 is CASSDQGKRETQYF. The CDR3 DNA sequence: TGCGCCAGCAGTGACCAGGGGAAGAGGGAGACCCAGTACTTC.

This clonotype came up a few times. V gene TRBV29-1 combines with J gene TRBJ2-2; the match to TRBD2 covers 7 bases. Germline CDR1 is SQVTM and CDR2 is ANQGSEA. V was clipped by 7 bases and J by 6 bases; unmatched bases: 8. This CDR3 comprises 13 residues. The CDR3 bases are TGCAGCGCAGCCCGGGGGGAATCCGGGGAGCTGTTTTTT. Residues: CSAARGESGELFF.

This clonotype was seen ten or more times. The chain uses TRBV7-9 and TRBJ2-7; D not certain. Trimming pared 1 base from V and 0 bases from J, leaving 10 bases between. The CDR3 runs 15 residues. Per germline, CDR1 SEHNR and CDR2 FQNEAQ (reference sequence). The CDR3 nucleotides are TGTGCCAGCAGCTTAGTGTCTGCGAGCTCCTACGAGCAGTACTTC. This encodes CASSLVSASSYEQYF.

The chain recombines TRBV19 with TRBJ2-7; maybe TRBD2 (6 bases). CDR3 length: 14 residues. Germline V gives CDR1 LNHDA, CDR2 SQIVND (reference sequence). V lost 7 bases and J 0 bases, leaving 13 bases between the germline ends. The CDR3 sequence: CASNSRGNSYEQYF. The CDR3 bases are TGTGCCAGTAACTCCCGGGGGAACTCCTACGAGCAGTACTTC.

The gene calls are TRBV7-8 and TRBJ2-2, with a possible D match to TRBD2 (5 bases). V was shortened by 4 bases and J by 6 bases, with 12 bases between the two germline ends. The germline CDR1 and CDR2 sequences are SGHVS and FQNEAQ. This CDR3 spans 14 amino acids. The CDR3 DNA reads TGTGCCAGCAGCTCCCTAGCATGGGCCGGGGAGCTGTTTTTT. Encoded protein: CASSSLAWAGELFF.

This clonotype was found a few times. The genes are TRBV12-3 or TRBV12-4 and TRBJ2-7, with 8 bases matching TRBD1. CDR3 length: 13 amino acids. The V gene end was trimmed by 5 bases and the J gene end by 3 bases; junction bases not matched to a gene: 3. CDR3 nucleotide sequence: TGTGCCAGCAGTACAGGGGGACACTACGAGCAGTACTTC. Residues: CASSTGGHYEQYF.

The chain joins TRBV2 to TRBJ1-2; the D is unclear. CDR3 length: 14 amino acids. V was shortened by 2 bases and J by 4 bases, with 11 bases between the two germline ends. Germline V lookup: CDR1 SNHLY, CDR2 FYNNEI. The CDR3 coding sequence is TGTGCCAGCAGTGAATTGGGCCAGACCTATGGCTACACCTTC. Protein sequence: CASSELGQTYGYTF.

In its sample, this clonotype was seen a few times. The J gene is TRBJ2-7, the V gene TRBV7-2, with 8 bases that match TRBD1. The CDR3 has 14 amino acids. Germline assignment: CDR1 SGHTA and CDR2 FQGNSA. With V trimmed by 7 bases and J by 1 base, 6 bases remained unmatched. The CDR3 spells CASNSGTGSYEQYF. The CDR3 DNA is TGTGCCAGCAACTCCGGGACAGGATCCTACGAGCAGTACTTC.

This sequence joins TRBV20-1 and TRBJ2-5; possibly TRBD2 for D (6 bases). There are 15 residues in the CDR3. V was shortened by 4 bases and J by 4 bases, with 19 bases between the two germline ends. CDR1 DFQATT and CDR2 SNEGSKA come from the germline V gene (reference sequence). Written as DNA, the CDR3 is TGCAGTGCTACCCGGGACTCCAGAGGCTCAGAGACCCAGTACTTC. It specifies CSATRDSRGSETQYF.

V gene TRBV12-3 or TRBV12-4 combines with J gene TRBJ1-2; D might be TRBD1 (6 bases). Trimming stripped 11 bases from V and 8 bases from J, with 21 bases between. This CDR3 has 13 residues. This chain's CDR3 is CACGDNPLGGYTF. For the CDR3, the DNA is TGTGCCTGCGGGGACAACCCCCTGGGGGGCTACACCTTC.

V is TRBV9 and J is TRBJ2-7, with 8 positions matching TRBD1. V lost 9 bases and J lost 1; bases outside the gene matches: 12. The germline CDR1 and CDR2 sequences are SGDLS and YYNGEE. The CDR3 is 15 residues long. For the CDR3, the DNA is TGTGCCAACAAGGACAGGGCCGCACCTTCCTACGAGCAGTACTTC. It encodes CANKDRAAPSYEQYF.

The chain joins TRBV20-1 to TRBJ2-7; tentatively, D is TRBD1 or TRBD2 (6 bases each). This CDR3 region has 12 residues. The ends were cut back, 0 bases at V and 9 bases at J, with 12 bases in the middle. Germline CDR1 and CDR2: DFQATT and SNEGSKA (reference sequence). The CDR3 here is CSARDTGAGQYF. Written as DNA, the CDR3 is TGCAGTGCTAGAGATACGGGGGCTGGGCAGTACTTC.

At least ten counts were recorded for this clonotype. This sequence joins TRBV20-1 and TRBJ2-1; 9 bases fit TRBD2. The germline V gene has CDR1 DFQATT and CDR2 SNEGSKA (reference sequence). With V trimmed by 5 bases and J by 7 bases, 9 bases remained unmatched. CDR3 length: 14 residues. CDR3 DNA: TGCAGTGCTTATGCGGGAGGGACGCGGAATGAGCAGTTCTTC. It is translated as CSAYAGGTRNEQFF.

The V call is TRBV6-2 or TRBV6-3, the J call TRBJ1-5; 10 bases are a match to TRBD1. With V trimmed by 0 bases and J by 3 bases, 2 bases remained unmatched. The CDR3 runs to 16 residues. Germline V gene sequence: CDR1 MNHEY, CDR2 SVGEGT. The CDR3 DNA sequence: TGTGCCAGCAGTTACTCGGACAGGGGGGACAATCAGCCCCAGCATTTT. Its protein product is CASSYSDRGDNQPQHF.

This clonotype has more than one count but fewer than ten. The chain joins TRBV9 to TRBJ2-2; D not resolved. The V end lost 2 bases, the J end lost 0 bases, and 5 bases lay between the germline ends. Germline-derived CDR1 and CDR2 are SGDLS and YYNGEE. The CDR3 loop spans 14 amino acids. CDR3 in DNA: TGTGCCAGCAGCGTGGCGGCGAACACCGGGGAGCTGTTTTTT. Protein: CASSVAANTGELFF.

This clonotype has just a few counts. This sequence joins TRBV7-9 and TRBJ2-3; 9 nucleotides align to TRBD2. Unmatched junction bases numbered 6, after V lost 5 bases and J lost 0 bases. CDR1 and CDR2 from the germline V gene are SEHNR and FQNEAQ (reference sequence). The CDR3 totals 16 residues. CDR3 sequence (DNA): TGTGCCAGCAGCCAGGGACTAGCCGCTAGCACAGATACGCAGTATTTT. As protein: CASSQGLAASTDTQYF.

This clonotype was seen at least ten times. The chain recombines TRBV25-1 with TRBJ1-2; 9 positions match TRBD1. The CDR3 is 15 amino acids. V lost 4 bases, J lost 3 bases, and 6 bases stayed unmatched. Germline lookup yields CDR1 MGHDK and CDR2 SYGVNS. The CDR3 sequence is CASSATGGADYGYTF. CDR3 nucleotide sequence: TGTGCCAGCAGTGCAACAGGGGGCGCGGACTATGGCTACACCTTC.